This is a list of T cell receptor beta chains from one sample in a study of blood T cell repertoires in COVID-19. Libraries were prepared by immunoSEQ multiplex PCR; TCRdb keeps only in-frame clonotypes and omits some of them. Of roughly 150,000 clones in the sample, 84% are singletons; the top ten hold nearly 8%. The specimen was PBMCs or T cells enriched from blood (not recorded which). These receptors all come from a woman between 50 and 59 years old who had recovered from COVID-19. CDR3s include the opening cysteine and the closing phenylalanine or tryptophan. D genes are given only for firm matches. Clone size is not always given. Where it is, it says once, few, many or a class for expanded clones.

>TRBV6-5|TRBJ2-7|NA|NA
CASRGGPYEQYF
TGTGCCAGCAGAGGAGGCCCCTACGAGCAGTACTTC
>TRBV28|TRBJ1-3|NA|NA
CASSRSSGNTIYF
TGTGCCAGCAGTCGGAGCTCTGGAAACACCATATATTTT
>TRBV5-1|TRBJ2-1|NA|TRBD2
CASSLALASGGAEQFF
TGCGCCAGCAGCTTGGCCCTGGCTAGCGGGGGGGCTGAGCAGTTCTTC
>TRBV28|TRBJ1-2|NA|NA
CASSLQRGYTF
TGTGCCAGCAGTTTACAGAGGGGCTACACCTTC
>TRBV3-1/TRBV3-2|TRBJ2-4|NA|NA
CASSQNSLGGGNIQYF
TGTGCCAGCAGCCAAAACTCGTTGGGAGGGGGAAACATTCAGTACTTC
>TRBV3-1/TRBV3-2|TRBJ1-2|NA|NA
CASSHPWTVSWHGYTF
TGTGCCAGCAGCCATCCCTGGACAGTCTCCTGGCATGGCTACACCTTC
>TRBV7-2|TRBJ2-1|once|TRBD1
CASSPTGQDINNEQFF
TGTGCCAGCAGCCCGACGGGACAGGACATAAACAATGAGCAGTTCTTC
>TRBV6-5|TRBJ2-3|NA|TRBD2
CASRRSSGGPDTQYF
TGTGCCAGCAGGCGTTCTAGCGGGGGGCCGGATACGCAGTATTTT
>TRBV5-1|TRBJ2-5|few|NA
CASSLAGTVQEETQYF
TGCGCCAGCAGCTTGGCCGGTACAGTTCAAGAAGAGACCCAGTACTTC
>TRBV11-3|TRBJ2-6|few|NA
CASSLALAVISGANVLTF
TGTGCCAGCAGCTTAGCATTAGCGGTTATCTCTGGGGCCAACGTCCTGACTTTC
>TRBV4-1|TRBJ2-6|NA|NA
CASSQEAILSGANVLTF
TGCGCCAGCAGCCAAGAAGCTATCCTGTCTGGGGCCAACGTCCTGACTTTC
>TRBV11-3|TRBJ1-2|few|NA
CASSTYRSYGYTF
TGTGCCAGCAGCACCTACAGGTCCTATGGCTACACCTTC
>TRBV19|TRBJ1-1|NA|TRBD1
CASTPQGLRAKVVNTEAFF
TGTGCCAGTACCCCACAGGGGCTGCGAGCAAAAGTTGTGAACACTGAAGCTTTCTTT
>TRBV3-1/TRBV3-2|TRBJ2-7|NA|TRBD1
CASLRTGAPYEQYF
TGTGCCAGTCTACGGACAGGGGCACCCTACGAGCAGTACTTC
>TRBV7-3|TRBJ2-1|NA|TRBD2
CASSRGAGGYNEQFF
TGTGCCAGCAGCCGTGGAGCGGGGGGATACAATGAGCAGTTCTTC
>TRBV2|TRBJ1-1|few|NA
CASSGGGRDTEAFF
TGTGCCAGCAGTGGGGGGGGGCGTGACACTGAAGCTTTCTTT
>TRBV2|TRBJ2-7|few|NA
CASSARPTYEQYF
TGTGCCAGCAGTGCTAGACCCACCTACGAGCAGTACTTC
>TRBV6-4|TRBJ1-5|few|NA
CASSALSQALDCPQHF
TGTGCCAGCAGTGCTCTTTCGCAGGCGTTGGATTGTCCCCAGCATTTT
>TRBV6-5|TRBJ2-7|NA|NA
CASSRDSQTLYEQYF
TGTGCCAGCAGCCGGGACTCCCAGACCTTATACGAGCAGTACTTC
>TRBV7-2|TRBJ1-1|NA|NA
CASSPTGGRGEAFF
TGTGCCAGCAGCCCGACGGGGGGGCGCGGAGAAGCTTTCTTT
>TRBV7-6|TRBJ1-3|once|NA
CASSLSAGNTIYF
TGTGCCAGCAGCTTATCAGCGGGAAACACCATATATTTT
>TRBV6-5|TRBJ1-3|NA|NA
CASSSDGSSGNTIYF
TGTGCCAGCAGTTCCGACGGGAGCTCTGGAAACACCATATATTTT
>TRBV5-1|TRBJ1-1|many|NA
CASSLPAGMNTEAFF
TGCGCCAGCAGCTTGCCGGCGGGGATGAACACTGAAGCTTTCTTT
>TRBV7-8|TRBJ2-3|NA|TRBD2
CASSLRVSGRAADTQYF
TGTGCCAGCAGCTTAAGGGTTAGCGGGAGGGCAGCGGATACGCAGTATTTT
>TRBV10-2|TRBJ2-7|NA|TRBD1
CASRDRGHLGYEQYF
TGCGCCAGCAGGGACAGGGGCCACCTAGGCTACGAGCAGTACTTC
>TRBV29-1|TRBJ2-1|NA|TRBD2
CSVSASGSSYNEQFF
TGCAGCGTTTCGGCTAGCGGGAGCTCCTACAATGAGCAGTTCTTC
>TRBV27|TRBJ1-5|NA|NA
CASPAQSSSGGYLQPQHF
TGTGCCAGCCCCGCACAGTCATCGTCGGGGGGTTATCTTCAGCCCCAGCATTTT
>TRBV4-3|TRBJ2-4|NA|NA
CASSQEDSKNIQYF
TGCGCCAGCAGCCAAGAGGACAGCAAAAACATTCAGTACTTC
>TRBV5-4|TRBJ1-3|once|NA
CASSLPGYSGNTIYF
TGTGCCAGCAGTTTACCAGGTTACTCTGGAAACACCATATATTTT
>TRBV19|TRBJ1-1|NA|TRBD1
CASSNRGQGVRNTEAFF
TGTGCCAGTAGTAATAGGGGACAGGGGGTTAGAAACACTGAAGCTTTCTTT
>TRBV6-5|TRBJ1-1|many|TRBD1
CASSIGQGTEAFF
TGTGCCAGCAGCATCGGACAGGGGACTGAAGCTTTCTTT
>TRBV7-2|TRBJ2-7|once|TRBD2
CASSLRLAGGFSSYEQYF
TGTGCCAGCAGCTTACGTCTAGCGGGAGGGTTCTCCTCCTACGAGCAGTACTTC
>TRBV7-2|TRBJ2-3|NA|TRBD1
CASTRDRGPDTQYF
TGTGCCAGCACCCGGGACAGGGGGCCAGATACGCAGTATTTT
>TRBV28|TRBJ1-5|NA|NA
CASGRTASNQPQHF
TGTGCCAGCGGGAGGACGGCTAGCAATCAGCCCCAGCATTTT
>TRBV7-9|TRBJ2-2|NA|NA
CAFQKQGPGTGELFF
TGTGCCTTTCAAAAACAGGGTCCGGGCACCGGGGAGCTGTTTTTT
>TRBV7-9|TRBJ1-1|NA|NA
CASSLETGPNTEAFF
TGTGCCAGCAGCTTAGAAACAGGGCCGAACACTGAAGCTTTCTTT
>TRBV11-2|TRBJ2-4|NA|TRBD2
CASSKLAMRQNIQYF
TGTGCCAGCAGCAAACTAGCGATGCGACAAAACATTCAGTACTTC
>TRBV19|TRBJ2-3|NA|TRBD2
CASKGSGRARDTQYF
TGTGCCAGTAAAGGGAGCGGGAGGGCCAGAGATACGCAGTATTTT
>TRBV6-5|TRBJ2-7|NA|TRBD2
CASSLSLAGSYEQYF
TGTGCCAGCAGTTTGAGTCTAGCGGGCTCCTACGAGCAGTACTTC
>TRBV6-5|TRBJ1-6|once|TRBD1
CASSYSTGSNSPLHF
TGTGCCAGCAGTTACTCGACAGGGTCAAATTCACCCCTCCACTTT
>TRBV19|TRBJ1-1|NA|NA
CASSMFQGNTEAFF
TGTGCCAGTAGTATGTTTCAGGGGAACACTGAAGCTTTCTTT
>TRBV19|TRBJ1-5|NA|TRBD1
CASTDRVQPQHF
TGTGCCAGCACAGACAGGGTACAGCCCCAGCATTTT
>TRBV7-9|TRBJ2-7|NA|NA
CASSPPGEVLGHEQYF
TGTGCCAGCAGCCCCCCCGGGGAAGTCCTAGGCCACGAGCAGTACTTC
>TRBV4-1|TRBJ2-4|NA|TRBD2
CASSQIGLAEPQGKNIQYF
TGCGCCAGCAGCCAAATAGGACTAGCGGAGCCCCAGGGGAAAAACATTCAGTACTTC
>TRBV7-3|TRBJ2-1|once|TRBD2
CASSSGTSLYNEQFF
TGTGCCAGCAGCTCGGGGACTAGCCTATACAATGAGCAGTTCTTC
>TRBV9|TRBJ2-5|NA|TRBD1
CASSVGTGGPQETQYF
TGTGCCAGCAGCGTGGGGACAGGGGGCCCACAAGAGACCCAGTACTTC
>TRBV3-1/TRBV3-2|TRBJ2-7|NA|TRBD2
CASSHTSGSYYEQYF
TGTGCCAGCAGCCATACTAGCGGGAGTTACTACGAGCAGTACTTC
>TRBV6-5|TRBJ2-3|NA|TRBD1
CASTKTGDSTDTQYF
TGTGCCAGCACCAAGACAGGGGACAGCACAGATACGCAGTATTTT
>TRBV3-1/TRBV3-2|TRBJ2-1|NA|TRBD2
CASSQGLAGGSWGNEQFF
TGTGCCAGCAGCCAGGGACTAGCGGGAGGGTCCTGGGGAAATGAGCAGTTCTTC
>TRBV2|TRBJ2-1|NA|TRBD2
CASSPTSGNSEQFF
TGTGCCAGCAGTCCGACTAGCGGGAATAGTGAGCAGTTCTTC
>TRBV28|TRBJ2-3|NA|NA
CASQGGGGDTQYF
TGTGCCAGCCAGGGGGGTGGTGGAGATACGCAGTATTTT
>TRBV11-2|TRBJ1-5|NA|NA
CASSLDRGQPQHF
TGTGCCAGCAGCTTAGATCGGGGACAGCCCCAGCATTTT
>TRBV11-2|TRBJ2-5|NA|NA
CASSHGQFRETQYF
TGTGCCAGCAGCCACGGACAATTCCGCGAGACCCAGTACTTC
>TRBV10-3|TRBJ1-2|few|NA
CAISASGVGYTF
TGTGCCATCAGTGCTTCCGGGGTAGGCTACACCTTC